This TCR beta chain was identified during a study of T cell repertoires in cytomegalovirus infection. Background on the study: Indications came from public TCR beta signatures; they pointed to CMV infection and to a matching HLA type.

On this clonotype itself: Its antigen is still unknown.

CDR1 is SGHDN and CDR2 is FVKESK in the germline V gene. The V end lost 3 bases, the J end lost 5 bases, and 16 bases lay between the germline ends. The CDR3 totals 15 residues. TCRdb independently ran MiXCR on the reads; one entry per CDR3 protein. The table lists 150,000 to 200,000 distinct CDR3 sequences, about 15% of them singletons. Study-wide results and caveats: HLA-C-restricted CMV clonotypes gave the most frequent clonotype in two of eight donors. Summed frequency of public TCR beta families distinguished CMV carriers with the relevant HLA.

The J gene is TRBJ2-5, the V gene TRBV14; the D gene is possibly TRBD2 (5 bases). The receptor was isolated from a human donor in good health (CMV status not recorded). Some clones in this sample may be carry-over from other donors' samples. Material for sequencing was PBMCs. CDR3 nucleotide sequence: TGTGCCAGCAGCCATCATGGGGAGCTACCGGAGACCCAGTACTTC. Translation gives CASSHHGELPETQYF.